These 7 T cell receptor beta chains were sequenced from one sample in a study of blood T cells in healthy people across ages. Primed by a sample-barcoded 5' primer and a J-beta primer mix, a second PCR proceeded for 7 to 11 cycles. MiXCR, run by TCRdb on the 5' RACE reads, gives a single entry per CDR3 protein. The sample yields 700,000 to 850,000 distinct CDR3 sequences, around 36% seen once. Sequencing input: blood. Receptors originate from a man aged 18 to 29 in good health.

This clonotype was counted at least ten times. The chain uses TRBV4-3 and TRBJ2-3; 9 nucleotides match TRBD1. The CDR3 spans 18 residues. The V gene end was trimmed by 0 bases and the J gene end by 5 bases; junction bases not matched to a gene: 12. CDR1 is LGHNA and CDR2 is YSLEER in the germline V gene. The CDR3 spells CASSQDGVGTGMGDTQYF. The CDR3 DNA reads TGCGCCAGCAGCCAAGATGGAGTAGGGACAGGGATGGGAGATACGCAGTATTTT.

A remark on this clonotype: This may stem from a read error, because a much larger clone lies one nucleotide away. The J gene is TRBJ1-1, the V gene TRBV12-3 or TRBV12-4; D is ambiguous. V lost 4 bases to trimming and J lost 6 bases, with 18 bases between them. This CDR3 spans 15 amino acids. CDR3 region: CASSCSGQYLSEAFF. In nucleotides, the CDR3 is TGTGCCAGCAGTTGCTCCGGGCAATATCTATCTGAAGCTTTCTTT.

The chain has TRBV7-2 and TRBJ1-1; 7 nucleotides match TRBD1. V dropped 1 base and J dropped 4; count of bases not matched to a gene: 9. Germline values: CDR1 SGHTA, CDR2 FQGNSA. This CDR3 spans 16 amino acids. CDR3 in amino acids: CASSLVATGTRTEAFF. The CDR3 DNA sequence: TGTGCCAGCAGCTTAGTGGCGACAGGGACGCGCACTGAAGCTTTCTTT.

The chain combines TRBV4-1 with TRBJ1-5, with TRBD1 matching 9 bases. J gave up 7 bases and V 3 bases, and 16 bases lay outside the gene matches. The germline V gene has CDR1 MGHRA and CDR2 YSYEKL. The CDR3 has 18 amino acids. CDR3 bases: TGCGCCAGCAGCCATACCAGGGCCCGGGACAGGGTTAGACAGCCCCAGCATTTT. Protein: CASSHTRARDRVRQPQHF.

This chain connects TRBV2 to TRBJ2-1; D not resolved. V lost 8 bases, J lost 7 bases, and 15 bases lay in between. This CDR3 contains 13 residues. The germline CDR1 and CDR2 sequences are SNHLY and FYNNEI. CDR3 sequence (DNA): TGTGCCAGCCTCCAGGAAAAGTATAATGAGCAGTTCTTC. This translates into CASLQEKYNEQFF.

The rearrangement uses TRBV4-3 and TRBJ2-1, with D possibly being TRBD2 (6 bases). The assigned J gene may be wrong: the sequence end matches TRBJ2-7 better. Germline assignment: CDR1 LGHNA and CDR2 YSLEER. There are 16 residues in the CDR3. The CDR3 DNA reads as TGCGCCAGCAGCCAAGACGGCGGCGGGACTTACAATGAGCAGTACTTC. This encodes CASSQDGGGTYNEQYF.

The chain uses TRBV4-3 and TRBJ2-1; D possibly corresponds to TRBD1 (7 bases). The CDR3 contains 16 residues. V shed 3 bases and J shed 8 bases, with 20 bases lying between them. CDR1 is LGHNA and CDR2 is YSLEER in the germline V gene. Here the CDR3 DNA reads TGCGCCAGCAGCCAGTCCCCTCAGGGGGGTTTCGATGAGCAGTTCTTC. Protein: CASSQSPQGGFDEQFF.